At least ten counts were recorded for the clone carrying this T cell receptor (beta chain). What it binds is unknown. One entry per CDR3 protein, called by TCRdb with MiXCR from the 5' RACE reads. The table lists about 240,000 distinct CDR3 sequences, about 9.1% of them singletons. This entry comes from a study of CD8 T cells in ankylosing spondylitis. Study-level results: Ankylosing spondylitis blood appeared to be characterized by a TCR beta motif of eight or nine highly homologous variants.

From germline, CDR1 is SGHRS and CDR2 YFSETQ. Trimming cost V 2 bases and J 8 bases, with 8 bases left between them. CDR3 length equals 12 residues. Material for sequencing was blood, either unsorted or a sorted T cell fraction (not recorded which). V usage is TRBV5-1 and J usage is TRBJ2-1; no firm D call. The clonotype originates from a male donor with ankylosing spondylitis or in good health (not recorded which). The CDR3 here is CASSFSRDEQFF. The CDR3 DNA is TGCGCCAGCAGCTTCAGTAGGGATGAGCAGTTCTTC. Full variable domain (remainder filled in from reference TRBV5-1 and TRBJ2-1): KAGVTQTPRYLIKTRGQQVTLSCSPISGHRSVSWYQQTPGQGLQFLFEYFSETQRNKGNFPGRFSGRQFSNSRSEMNVSTLELGDSALYLCASSFSRDEQFFGPGTRLTVL.